This T cell receptor beta chain was recorded in a study of metastatic and nonmetastatic thyroid tumors (dated by TCRdb to 2018 to 2021). General notes on the study: Repertoires were compared across peripheral blood and tumor or nodule tissue samples from malignant and benign thyroid patients.

No patient had received any treatment before thyroid surgery. Using T-cell receptor beta sequencing, the researchers looked back retrospectively at clinical samples from patients, gathered between about 2011 and 2019. The CDR3 runs 16 amino acids, cysteine and phenylalanine included. The kept DNA is CDR3 alone, 48 bases in frame from the first base. According to the germline V gene (reference sequence), CDR1 reads LNHDA and CDR2 reads SQIVND. Cut back by 7 bases and 2 bases, the V and J ends lie 20 bases apart. The library was made by PCR. TCRdb lists the instrument as Illumina HiSeq 4000. The TCR beta-chain CDR3 region of each patient was profiled by high-throughput sequencing. As for how the authors treated the data: CDR3 differences across clinicopathological groups were used to build a classifier for discriminating distant-metastatic papillary thyroid cancer patients. The Shannon index was used to assess repertoire diversity, and the Morisita-Horn index was used to assess tumor-blood repertoire similarity. TCRdb reanalyzed the raw reads on its own, using fastp at Q25 for trimming and MiXCR for clone calling, and kept in-frame beta chains. TCRdb assigned the V and J calls; the authors' analysis was not used. The sample table contains under 25,000 clones; only one count was recorded for 22% of them. Of the sample, about 7.5% is held by the ten largest clones.

Findings and caveats that apply to the study as a whole: In both blood and tumor samples, TCR beta diversity was reported to be significantly higher in malignant tumors than in benign nodules.

A note on this clone: The antigen it recognizes is unknown. A read error may explain this, as a much larger clone is one base away.

The chain is made from TRBV19 and TRBJ1-1, with no confident D gene call. The receptor's source is a female donor with papillary thyroid cancer or a benign thyroid nodule (not recorded which). Some clones in this sample may be carry-over from other donors' samples. Sequencing was performed on adjacent normal tissue. The base sequence is TGTGCCAGTACCCCATGGACGTTGGGAATCAACACTGAAGCTTTCTTT. Its product reads: CASTPWTLGINTEAFF.